The 23 T cell receptor beta chains reported below all come from one sample, sequenced in a study of T cells in Graves' hyperthyroidism and ophthalmopathy. Amplified regions were TCR beta CDR3 sequences from RNA transcripts. A first-round RT-PCR of the TCR CDR3 used the HTBI primer set. TCRdb recomputed calls from the multiplex PCR reads with MiXCR, one row per CDR3 protein. The table records 550,000 to 700,000 distinct CDR3 sequences, approximately 15% of them present only once. The sample comprised blood. Receptors were obtained from a woman aged 40 to 55 with Graves' ophthalmopathy.

This clonotype has at least ten counts. This chain links TRBV27 with TRBJ2-7; D possibly corresponds to TRBD2 (6 bases). CDR1 and CDR2 from the germline V gene are MNHEY and SMNVEV (reference sequence). This CDR3 comprises 16 residues. The germline V and J ends were trimmed by 3 bases and 2 bases, with 17 bases remaining between them. The CDR3 loop reads CASSFRISGSPYEQYF. Here the CDR3 DNA reads TGTGCCAGCAGTTTTAGGATCAGCGGGTCCCCCTACGAGCAGTACTTC.

The table lists this clonotype with many counts. The chain couples TRBV6-2 or TRBV6-3 to TRBJ2-2, with 7 bases identical to TRBD1. CDR1 MNHEY and CDR2 SVGEGT come from the germline V gene. With 5 bases clipped from V and 3 bases from J, the junction kept 9 bases outside the gene matches. This CDR3 comprises 16 residues. The chain's CDR3 is CASSPLGQADTGELFF. CDR3 in DNA: TGTGCCAGCAGTCCTCTCGGACAGGCTGACACCGGGGAGCTGTTTTTT.

This clonotype was recorded at least ten times. The V call is TRBV6-2 or TRBV6-3, the J call TRBJ1-5; D remains unclear. V lost 6 bases to trimming and J lost 0 bases, with 15 bases between them. The CDR3 runs to 16 residues. Germline CDR1 and CDR2: MNHEY and SVGEGT. The CDR3 DNA follows: TGTGCCAGCAGAAAAGGAACAGCGTATAGCAATCAGCCCCAGCATTTT. Translation gives CASRKGTAYSNQPQHF.

There are many counts of this clonotype. The chain links TRBV28 to TRBJ1-2; D possibly corresponds to TRBD1 (5 bases). CDR1 is MDHEN, CDR2 SYDVKM, per germline. This CDR3 contains 14 residues. Trimming cost V 8 bases and J 4 bases, with 17 bases left between them. CDR3 sequence (DNA): TGTGCCAGCCTTAGGGACCGACCATTCTATGGCTACACCTTC. This translates into CASLRDRPFYGYTF.

This clonotype was detected ten times or more. This chain joins TRBV4-2 and TRBJ2-2; no clear D gene. Germline CDR1 and CDR2: LGHNA and YNFKEQ. This CDR3 is 15 amino acids long. With 0 bases removed from V and 2 bases from J, the gap between germline ends came to 7 bases. The CDR3 loop reads CASSQEGDNTGELFF. Here the CDR3 DNA reads TGTGCCAGCAGCCAAGAAGGAGATAACACCGGGGAGCTGTTTTTT.

The chain joins TRBV6-1 to TRBJ2-7; 9 bases match TRBD1. Per germline, CDR1 MNHNS and CDR2 SASEGT. The CDR3 has 13 amino acids. V was clipped by 7 bases and J by 5 bases; unmatched bases: 6. The CDR3 bases are TGTGCCAGCATTGGGACAGGGCTCGACGAGCAGTACTTC. It translates to CASIGTGLDEQYF.

The sample holds many counts of this clonotype. The chain is built from TRBV6-1 and TRBJ1-2, with no clear D. The CDR3 totals 14 residues. The germline V gene encodes CDR1 MNHNS and CDR2 SASEGT. Trimming removed 4 bases at V and 5 bases at J, with 14 bases between. The CDR3 here is CASSGLQPSYGYTF. Here the CDR3 DNA reads TGTGCCAGCAGTGGCCTGCAGCCGTCTTATGGCTACACCTTC.

This clonotype turned up a few times. The J gene is TRBJ2-7, the V gene TRBV28; 9 nucleotides align to TRBD1. Germline trimming cut 6 bases from V and 7 bases from J; bases unmatched to any gene: 16. This CDR3 spans 16 amino acids. The germline gives CDR1 MDHEN, CDR2 SYDVKM. The CDR3 region is CASRPLSAQGAREQYF. The CDR3 bases are TGTGCCAGCAGACCCCTTTCCGCACAGGGGGCTCGGGAGCAGTACTTC.

There are many counts of this clonotype. The rearrangement links TRBV6-1 to TRBJ1-2; D is ambiguous. The CDR3 loop spans 14 amino acids. Germline CDR1 is MNHNS and CDR2 is SASEGT. The V and J ends lost 4 bases and 4 bases respectively, with 13 bases between them. The DNA of the CDR3 is TGTGCCAGCAGTGTCCGCAGCAGCGTCTATGGCTACACCTTC. Its translation is CASSVRSSVYGYTF.

This clonotype has a count of ten or more. The V gene is TRBV5-1, the J gene TRBJ2-7; D uncertain. Trimming removed 0 bases from V and 3 bases from J, with 13 bases in between. The CDR3 loop spans 15 amino acids. Germline lookup yields CDR1 SGHRS and CDR2 YFSETQ. CDR3 nucleotide sequence: TGCGCCAGCAGCTTGGGGTCCACAGAGTTCTACGAGCAGTACTTC. Translating it yields CASSLGSTEFYEQYF.

This clonotype was picked up a small number of times. The chain couples TRBV7-8 to TRBJ2-5; weak D call: TRBD2 (5 bases). Deletions cut 1 base from V and 5 bases from J, with 11 bases between. Germline CDR1 reads SGHVS; CDR2 reads FQNEAQ. The CDR3 runs 14 residues. DNA for the CDR3: TGTGCCAGCAGCTTAGATTTGAGGGTGGAGACCCAGTACTTC. Protein sequence: CASSLDLRVETQYF.

This clonotype turned up a few times. The chain has TRBV7-3 and TRBJ1-1; D uncertain. Germline assignment: CDR1 SGHTA and CDR2 FQGTGA. V lost 2 bases and J 2 bases, leaving 12 bases between the germline ends. The CDR3 is 15 amino acids. The CDR3 here is CASSLSSTTNTEAFF. CDR3 DNA: TGTGCCAGCAGCTTATCGTCCACAACTAACACTGAAGCTTTCTTT.

Ten or more counts support this clonotype. The chain recombines TRBV12-3 or TRBV12-4 with TRBJ2-6; D not resolved. The CDR3 runs to 12 residues. Deletions cut 8 bases from V and 2 bases from J, with 4 bases between. CDR3 loop: CASATGANVLTF. CDR3 nucleotides: TGTGCCAGCGCAACTGGGGCCAACGTCCTGACTTTC.

Ten or more counts support this clonotype. The CDR3 DNA is TGTGCCAGCAGCTGGACTAGCGGGAGTGGGGAGCAGTACTTC. Protein product: CASSWTSGSGEQYF. J is TRBJ2-7 and V is TRBV28, with 13 bases fitting TRBD2. Germline CDR1 and CDR2: MDHEN and SYDVKM. J was trimmed by 7 bases and V by 6 bases; bases with no gene match: 6. This CDR3 has 14 amino acids.

Many counts were recorded for this clonotype. The rearrangement uses TRBV28 and TRBJ1-5; 9 bases line up with TRBD1. The germline CDR1 and CDR2 sequences are MDHEN and SYDVKM. Trimming took 3 bases from V and 6 from J; bases not matched to a gene: 9. This CDR3 comprises 16 residues. The CDR3 sequence is CASSLWDRDPPQPQHF. The CDR3 DNA sequence: TGTGCCAGCAGTTTGTGGGACAGGGACCCTCCTCAGCCCCAGCATTTT.

This chain uses TRBV29-1 with TRBJ2-5, with a tentative D call TRBD1 (6 bases). CDR1 is SQVTM, CDR2 ANQGSEA, per germline. V lost 7 bases and J lost 3, with 18 bases in between. CDR3 length: 14 residues. CDR3 residues: CSARGGQGKETQYF. In nucleotides, the CDR3 is TGCAGCGCCAGGGGTGGGCAGGGGAAAGAGACCCAGTACTTC.

The V call is TRBV28, the J call TRBJ1-5; the D is unclear. Germline CDR1 and CDR2: MDHEN and SYDVKM. The CDR3 is made up of 15 amino acids. V lost 5 bases and J lost 0, with 11 bases in between. DNA of the CDR3: TGTGCCAGCAGTCCCCCTCCAGATAGCAATCAGCCCCAGCATTTT. Encoded protein: CASSPPPDSNQPQHF.

Many counts were recorded for this clonotype. V usage is TRBV15 and J usage is TRBJ2-7; D may correspond to TRBD1 or TRBD2 (5 bases each). This CDR3 region has 15 residues. Germline V gene lookup returns CDR1 LNHNV and CDR2 YYDKDF (reference sequence). V dropped 0 bases and J dropped 4 bases, with 13 bases sitting between them. The CDR3 protein is CATSRDMGEWYEQYF. As DNA, the CDR3 is TGTGCCACCAGCAGAGATATGGGGGAATGGTACGAGCAGTACTTC.

This clonotype was counted many times. The CDR3 loop is CASSTTGLNTEAFF. The CDR3 coding sequence is TGTGCCAGCAGTACTACGGGGCTGAACACTGAAGCTTTCTTT. J is TRBJ1-1 and V is TRBV12-3 or TRBV12-4; the D gene is possibly TRBD1 (5 bases). CDR3 length: 14 residues. V was trimmed by 5 bases and J by 0 bases, leaving 10 bases between them.

The chain is built from TRBV20-1 and TRBJ1-5; D uncertain. CDR1 and CDR2 from the germline V gene are DFQATT and SNEGSKA (reference sequence). Trimming stripped 3 bases from V and 2 bases from J, with 8 bases between. This CDR3 has 13 amino acids. The CDR3 bases are TGCAGTGCTAGTCGGGGTCGCAATCAGCCCCAGCATTTT. It is translated as CSASRGRNQPQHF.

This clonotype occurred many times. J is TRBJ2-7 and V is TRBV15; D possibly matches TRBD1 or TRBD2 (6 bases each). This CDR3 is 13 amino acids long. Trimming took 6 bases from V and 5 from J, leaving 14 bases between them. Germline CDR1 reads LNHNV; CDR2 reads YYDKDF (reference sequence). CDR3 sequence: CATRFSGGNEQYF. DNA of the CDR3: TGTGCCACCAGATTTTCCGGGGGCAACGAGCAGTACTTC.

This clonotype was detected ten times or more. The genes are TRBV4-3 and TRBJ1-2; no clear D gene. The CDR3 runs to 15 residues. V dropped 0 bases and J dropped 1 base, with 9 bases sitting between them. Per germline, CDR1 LGHNA and CDR2 YSLEER. Written as DNA, the CDR3 is TGCGCCAGCAGCCAAGATCCCAACTTTAACTATGGCTACACCTTC. Amino acids: CASSQDPNFNYGYTF.

In its sample, this clonotype was seen many times. The chain combines TRBV3-1 with TRBJ1-1; 7 nucleotides align to TRBD1. CDR1 is LGHDT, CDR2 YNNKEL, per germline (reference sequence). J was trimmed by 4 bases and V by 6 bases; bases with no gene match: 8. The CDR3 covers 14 residues. For the CDR3, the DNA is TGTGCCAGCAGACTCGACAGGGTAGGCACTGAAGCTTTCTTT. Translation: CASRLDRVGTEAFF.